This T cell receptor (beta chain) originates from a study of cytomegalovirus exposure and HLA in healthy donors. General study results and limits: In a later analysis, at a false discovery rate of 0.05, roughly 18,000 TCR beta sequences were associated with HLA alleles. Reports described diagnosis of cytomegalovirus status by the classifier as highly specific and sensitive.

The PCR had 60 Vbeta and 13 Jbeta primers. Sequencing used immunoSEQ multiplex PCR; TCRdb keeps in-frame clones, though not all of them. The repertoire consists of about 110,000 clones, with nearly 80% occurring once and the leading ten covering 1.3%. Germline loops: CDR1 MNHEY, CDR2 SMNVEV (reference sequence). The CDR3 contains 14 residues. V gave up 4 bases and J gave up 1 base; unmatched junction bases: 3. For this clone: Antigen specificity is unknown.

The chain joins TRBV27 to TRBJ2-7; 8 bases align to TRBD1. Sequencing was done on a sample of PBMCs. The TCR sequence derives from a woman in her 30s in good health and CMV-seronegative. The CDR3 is CASSSRDRSYEQYF. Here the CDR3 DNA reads TGTGCCAGCAGTTCCCGGGACAGGTCCTACGAGCAGTACTTC.